These T cell receptor beta chains were read from a single sample in a study of OX40 agonist ivuxolimab in advanced cancers. Generated by immunoSEQ multiplex PCR, the TCRdb table keeps only in-frame clones and is missing some. The sample contains over 30,000 clones, around 90% of which appear only once. The sequences come from CD4+ or CD8+ T cells sorted from blood, collected in a trial of the OX40 agonist ivuxolimab. The receptors derive from an adult with an advanced solid tumor such as melanoma, head and neck, liver or kidney cancer. Both conserved end residues are part of each CDR3. The order of the fields is D gene, clone size, V gene, J gene, CDR3 protein, CDR3 DNA. The D gene is left open where the match is weak. Size is omitted from some rows. Given values are once, few, many or a class for expanded clones.

D: NA; size: NA; V: TRBV7-3; J: TRBJ2-7; CDR3: CASSPGTSSYEQYF; DNA: TGTGCCAGCAGCCCCGGGACTTCGTCCTACGAGCAGTACTTC
D: NA; size: NA; V: TRBV27; J: TRBJ2-6; CDR3: CASSLQWSAFSGANVLTF; DNA: TGTGCCAGCAGCCTACAGTGGTCGGCCTTCTCTGGGGCCAACGTCCTGACTTTC
D: NA; size: NA; V: TRBV20-1; J: TRBJ2-5; CDR3: CSALGKETQYF; DNA: TGCAGTGCGCTAGGGAAAGAGACCCAGTACTTC
D: TRBD1; size: NA; V: TRBV30; J: TRBJ1-5; CDR3: CAWSVLLTGNRGNQPQHF; DNA: TGTGCCTGGAGTGTACTGTTGACAGGGAATAGGGGCAATCAGCCCCAGCATTTT
D: TRBD1; size: NA; V: TRBV14; J: TRBJ2-7; CDR3: CASSQLQGASYEQYF; DNA: TGTGCCAGCAGCCAATTGCAGGGGGCATCCTACGAGCAGTACTTC
D: TRBD1; size: NA; V: TRBV25-1; J: TRBJ1-1; CDR3: CATPPTGGTKNTEAFF; DNA: TGTGCCACCCCCCCGACAGGGGGCACAAAGAACACTGAAGCTTTCTTT
D: NA; size: NA; V: TRBV19; J: TRBJ2-2; CDR3: CASRPGLGTGELFF; DNA: TGTGCCAGTAGACCGGGACTTGGCACCGGGGAGCTGTTTTTT
D: NA; size: NA; V: TRBV18; J: TRBJ2-1; CDR3: CASSPTGSYNEQFF; DNA: TGTGCCAGCTCACCGACAGGATCCTACAATGAGCAGTTCTTC
D: TRBD2; size: NA; V: TRBV11-3; J: TRBJ2-5; CDR3: CASSLLAGSQETQYF; DNA: TGTGCCAGCAGCTTACTAGCGGGGTCCCAAGAGACCCAGTACTTC
D: NA; size: NA; V: TRBV27; J: TRBJ2-7; CDR3: CASSLSGAPRGEQYF; DNA: TGTGCCAGCAGTTTATCTGGGGCTCCAAGGGGGGAGCAGTACTTC
D: TRBD2; size: NA; V: TRBV5-1; J: TRBJ2-5; CDR3: CASSFLADQETQYF; DNA: TGCGCCAGCAGCTTTCTAGCGGATCAAGAGACCCAGTACTTC
D: NA; size: NA; V: TRBV27; J: TRBJ2-7; CDR3: CASSLTYSYEQYF; DNA: TGTGCCAGCAGTTTAACGTACTCCTACGAGCAGTACTTC
D: NA; size: NA; V: TRBV6-6; J: TRBJ2-7; CDR3: CASSLTRTSYEQYF; DNA: TGTGCCAGCAGCTTGACCCGAACATCCTACGAGCAGTACTTC
D: NA; size: once; V: TRBV7-2; J: TRBJ1-2; CDR3: CASSLALGRASGNYGYTF; DNA: TGTGCCAGCAGCTTAGCATTAGGAAGGGCCAGCGGTAACTATGGCTACACCTTC
D: NA; size: NA; V: TRBV11-3; J: TRBJ1-5; CDR3: CASSFCTPSGWKVYQPQHF; DNA: TGTGCCAGCAGCTTCTGTACCCCCAGCGGTTGGAAGGTGTATCAGCCCCAGCATTTT
D: NA; size: NA; V: TRBV15; J: TRBJ2-7; CDR3: CATSRASPRDVQYF; DNA: TGTGCCACCAGCAGGGCATCCCCGAGGGACGTGCAGTACTTC
D: TRBD2; size: NA; V: TRBV5-4; J: TRBJ2-1; CDR3: CASSRGLAGGNNEQFF; DNA: TGTGCCAGCAGCCGGGGACTAGCGGGAGGGAACAATGAGCAGTTCTTC
D: NA; size: NA; V: TRBV29-1; J: TRBJ2-5; CDR3: CSVDETAQETQYF; DNA: TGCAGCGTTGATGAGACAGCCCAAGAGACCCAGTACTTC
D: NA; size: NA; V: TRBV19; J: TRBJ2-1; CDR3: CASSPDLDYNEQFF; DNA: TGTGCCAGTAGCCCCGATCTGGACTACAATGAGCAGTTCTTC
D: NA; size: NA; V: TRBV7-9; J: TRBJ1-4; CDR3: CASSPDGFATNEKLFF; DNA: TGTGCCAGCAGCCCCGACGGATTTGCAACTAATGAAAAACTGTTTTTT
D: NA; size: NA; V: TRBV28; J: TRBJ1-1; CDR3: CASSLTSPGNTEAFF; DNA: TGTGCCAGCAGTTTAACGTCCCCGGGGAACACTGAAGCTTTCTTT
D: TRBD2; size: NA; V: TRBV7-9; J: TRBJ2-1; CDR3: CASSALAGFDNEQFF; DNA: TGTGCCAGCAGCGCTTTAGCGGGATTCGATAATGAGCAGTTCTTC
D: TRBD2; size: NA; V: TRBV27; J: TRBJ2-1; CDR3: CASSLLPGLARNEQFF; DNA: TGTGCCAGCAGCCTCTTGCCGGGACTAGCGAGGAATGAGCAGTTCTTC
D: NA; size: NA; V: TRBV29-1; J: TRBJ2-5; CDR3: CSTPGQGETQYF; DNA: TGCAGCACCCCGGGTCAGGGGGAGACCCAGTACTTC
D: NA; size: NA; V: TRBV4-1; J: TRBJ2-5; CDR3: CASSQAETGRETQYF; DNA: TGCGCCAGCAGCCAAGCTGAGACGGGGAGAGAGACCCAGTACTTC
D: TRBD1; size: once; V: TRBV2; J: TRBJ2-7; CDR3: CASSAGTGVYEQYF; DNA: TGTGCCAGCAGCGCCGGGACAGGGGTTTACGAGCAGTACTTC
D: NA; size: NA; V: TRBV2; J: TRBJ1-5; CDR3: CASSVQGIHQPQHF; DNA: TGTGCCAGCAGTGTCCAGGGAATTCATCAGCCCCAGCATTTT
D: NA; size: NA; V: TRBV5-1; J: TRBJ1-1; CDR3: CASSLEIGNTEAFF; DNA: TGCGCCAGCAGCTTGGAGATTGGGAACACTGAAGCTTTCTTT
D: NA; size: once; V: TRBV30; J: TRBJ1-4; CDR3: CASAGATNEKLFF; DNA: TGTGCTTCGGCGGGTGCAACTAATGAAAAACTGTTTTTT
D: TRBD2; size: NA; V: TRBV28; J: TRBJ2-7; CDR3: CASSSGASGIREQYF; DNA: TGTGCCAGCAGTTCGGGGGCTAGCGGGATTCGCGAGCAGTACTTC
D: NA; size: NA; V: TRBV11-2; J: TRBJ1-5; CDR3: CASSLGTIGDQPQHF; DNA: TGTGCCAGCAGCTTAGGGACTATCGGAGATCAGCCCCAGCATTTT
D: TRBD2; size: NA; V: TRBV4-1; J: TRBJ2-7; CDR3: CASSQRTGLAGATSYEQYF; DNA: TGCGCCAGCAGCCAGCGCACGGGACTAGCGGGCGCCACTTCCTACGAGCAGTACTTC
D: TRBD1; size: NA; V: TRBV25-1; J: TRBJ2-5; CDR3: CASSEYRGTEEETQYF; DNA: TGTGCCAGCAGTGAATATAGGGGGACAGAAGAAGAGACCCAGTACTTC
D: TRBD1; size: NA; V: TRBV7-9; J: TRBJ2-1; CDR3: CASSLTQGANEQFF; DNA: TGTGCCAGCAGCTTGACCCAGGGGGCCAATGAGCAGTTCTTC
D: NA; size: NA; V: TRBV30; J: TRBJ1-5; CDR3: CAWGQFNQPQHF; DNA: TGTGCCTGGGGACAATTTAATCAGCCCCAGCATTTT
D: TRBD1; size: NA; V: TRBV6-1; J: TRBJ1-1; CDR3: CASSENYQRRGLANTEAFF; DNA: TGTGCCAGCAGTGAAAATTATCAGCGGAGGGGGCTGGCGAACACTGAAGCTTTCTTT
D: NA; size: NA; V: TRBV29-1; J: TRBJ1-2; CDR3: CSVEGGSDRNYGYTF; DNA: TGCAGCGTTGAAGGGGGGTCAGACAGAAACTATGGCTACACCTTC
D: NA; size: NA; V: TRBV6-1; J: TRBJ1-5; CDR3: CASRGQYSNQPQHF; DNA: TGTGCCAGCAGAGGACAGTATAGCAATCAGCCCCAGCATTTT
D: TRBD1; size: NA; V: TRBV28; J: TRBJ1-5; CDR3: CASSPTGVARVVNQPQHF; DNA: TGTGCCAGCAGTCCGACAGGGGTGGCCCGGGTTGTCAATCAGCCCCAGCATTTT
D: TRBD2; size: NA; V: TRBV6-1; J: TRBJ2-7; CDR3: CASRELAGVYEQYF; DNA: TGTGCCAGCAGAGAACTAGCGGGAGTGTACGAGCAGTACTTC
D: NA; size: once; V: TRBV28; J: TRBJ2-7; CDR3: CASRTSGGGLHEQYF; DNA: TGTGCCAGCAGAACCTCGGGGGGCGGTCTCCACGAGCAGTACTTC
D: TRBD2; size: NA; V: TRBV10-1; J: TRBJ2-1; CDR3: CASSESRTSATNEQFF; DNA: TGCGCCAGCAGTGAGTCGCGGACTAGCGCTACCAATGAGCAGTTCTTC
D: NA; size: NA; V: TRBV11-2; J: TRBJ1-1; CDR3: CASSLLGVNTEAFF; DNA: TGTGCCAGCAGCTTACTTGGGGTGAACACTGAAGCTTTCTTT
D: TRBD2; size: NA; V: TRBV4-1; J: TRBJ2-1; CDR3: CASSQDRGTSGVYNEQFF; DNA: TGCGCCAGCAGCCAAGATCGAGGTACTAGCGGGGTCTACAATGAGCAGTTCTTC
D: NA; size: NA; V: TRBV10-3; J: TRBJ2-3; CDR3: CAIKLTESTDTQYF; DNA: TGTGCCATCAAGCTCACAGAGAGCACAGATACGCAGTATTTT
D: NA; size: NA; V: TRBV6-1; J: TRBJ2-3; CDR3: CASSELTGVPADTQYF; DNA: TGTGCCAGCAGTGAGTTGACAGGAGTACCCGCAGATACGCAGTATTTT
D: TRBD2; size: NA; V: TRBV6-5; J: TRBJ2-1; CDR3: CASRPSGGGYNEQFF; DNA: TGTGCCAGCAGGCCTAGCGGGGGGGGCTACAATGAGCAGTTCTTC
D: TRBD1; size: NA; V: TRBV5-6; J: TRBJ2-5; CDR3: CASSFPGQGQETQYF; DNA: TGTGCCAGCAGCTTCCCCGGACAGGGCCAAGAGACCCAGTACTTC
D: NA; size: NA; V: TRBV5-6; J: TRBJ2-2; CDR3: CASSLLLVVGVGELFF; DNA: TGTGCCAGCAGCTTGCTGTTGGTAGTTGGTGTAGGGGAGCTGTTTTTT
D: TRBD1; size: once; V: TRBV13; J: TRBJ1-4; CDR3: CASSPGQGFSEKLFF; DNA: TGTGCCAGCAGCCCGGGACAGGGGTTTAGCGAAAAACTGTTTTTT
D: TRBD1; size: NA; V: TRBV5-1; J: TRBJ1-6; CDR3: CASRPGTGDSPLHF; DNA: TGCGCCAGCAGACCCGGGACAGGCGACTCACCCCTCCACTTT
D: NA; size: NA; V: TRBV25-1; J: TRBJ1-3; CDR3: CASSESDGGNTIYF; DNA: TGTGCCAGCAGTGAATCTGACGGTGGAAACACCATATATTTT
D: NA; size: NA; V: TRBV7-9; J: TRBJ1-4; CDR3: CASSLWSVATNEKLFF; DNA: TGTGCCAGCAGCTTATGGTCAGTTGCAACTAATGAAAAACTGTTTTTT
D: NA; size: NA; V: TRBV7-2; J: TRBJ2-2; CDR3: CASSLRGYGELFF; DNA: TGTGCCAGCAGCTTAAGAGGGTACGGGGAGCTGTTTTTT
D: NA; size: once; V: TRBV7-2; J: TRBJ2-2; CDR3: CASSPDRLNTGELFF; DNA: TGTGCCAGCAGTCCGGACAGATTAAACACCGGGGAGCTGTTTTTT
D: NA; size: NA; V: TRBV7-6; J: TRBJ2-1; CDR3: CASSYLLSSVYNEQFF; DNA: TGTGCCAGCAGCTATCTTCTCTCTAGCGTATACAATGAGCAGTTCTTC
D: NA; size: NA; V: TRBV27; J: TRBJ2-2; CDR3: CASSFNTNTGELFF; DNA: TGTGCCAGCAGTTTCAATACTAACACCGGGGAGCTGTTTTTT
D: NA; size: NA; V: TRBV5-6; J: TRBJ1-4; CDR3: CASGWRDEGDEKLFF; DNA: TGTGCCAGCGGCTGGCGGGACGAGGGCGATGAAAAACTGTTTTTT
D: NA; size: NA; V: TRBV30; J: TRBJ1-2; CDR3: CAWSPQELTYTF; DNA: TGTGCCTGGAGTCCCCAGGAGCTCACCTACACCTTC